The 11 T cell receptor beta chains below all came from one sample that was sequenced in a study of CD8 T cells in ankylosing spondylitis. These TCRs are of unknown antigen specificity. Whole-study findings and limits: One TCR beta motif, made up of roughly eight highly homologous variants, appeared characteristic of ankylosing spondylitis blood.

Each CDR3 protein is one row after TCRdb ran MiXCR on the 5' RACE reads. The sample lists about 450,000 distinct CDR3 sequences; 25% to 30% were seen once. Sequencing was done on a sample of blood, either unsorted or a sorted T cell fraction (not recorded which). The source is a male donor with ankylosing spondylitis.

This chain joins TRBV6-1 and TRBJ2-5; 13 bases are shared with TRBD2. Unmatched junction bases numbered 17, after V lost 2 bases and J lost 5 bases. The CDR3 length is 20 residues. The V gene's germline CDR1 is MNHNS and CDR2 SASEGT. CDR3: CASSEKTSFGLAGAYETQYF. The CDR3 nucleotides are TGTGCCAGCAGTGAAAAGACTTCTTTTGGACTAGCGGGAGCGTATGAGACCCAGTACTTC.

This clonotype was detected only a few times. The chain carries TRBV12-3 or TRBV12-4 and TRBJ1-2, with 7 bases fitting TRBD1. This CDR3 is 13 amino acids long. The V gene end was trimmed by 3 bases and the J gene end by 6 bases; junction bases not matched to a gene: 4. The CDR3 nucleotides read TGTGCCAGCAGTTTGAACAGGGGAGATGGCTACACCTTC. Translating it yields CASSLNRGDGYTF.

The chain combines TRBV5-6 with TRBJ2-7, with D perhaps TRBD1 or TRBD2 (6 bases each). The CDR3 contains 17 residues. V was trimmed by 2 bases and J by 7 bases, leaving 25 bases between them. The germline gives CDR1 SGHDT, CDR2 YYEEEE. This chain's CDR3 is CASSFGMDGRGVFEQYV. The CDR3 DNA sequence: TGTGCCAGCAGCTTTGGGATGGACGGAAGGGGGGTATTTGAGCAGTACGTC.

This clonotype was observed at least ten times. The genes are TRBV3-1 and TRBJ1-1; D uncertain. Per the germline V gene, CDR1 is LGHDT and CDR2 is YNNKEL (reference sequence). V was shortened by 4 bases and J by 1 base, with 10 bases between the two germline ends. This CDR3 contains 14 residues. CDR3 protein: CASSPRGANTEAFF. CDR3 in DNA: TGTGCCAGCAGCCCCCGGGGAGCGAACACTGAAGCTTTCTTT.

The chain employs TRBV20-1 and TRBJ2-5; TRBD2 might be the D (5 bases). V lost 0 bases and J 1 base, leaving 15 bases between the germline ends. The germline CDR1 and CDR2 sequences are DFQATT and SNEGSKA (reference sequence). The CDR3 extends over 16 amino acids. The CDR3 DNA is TGCAGTGCTAGAGATCACGGTAGAGGGAGCCAAGAGACCCAGTACTTC. Translation: CSARDHGRGSQETQYF.

The J gene is TRBJ1-1, the V gene TRBV7-2; 10 bases are a match to TRBD1. The V gene end was trimmed by 4 bases and the J gene end by 0 bases; junction bases not matched to a gene: 2. The germline gives CDR1 SGHTA, CDR2 FQGNSA. The CDR3 consists of 15 residues. This CDR3 reads CASSWDRGMNTEAFF. CDR3 bases: TGTGCCAGCAGCTGGGACAGGGGAATGAACACTGAAGCTTTCTTT.

This clonotype has only a few counts. The chain couples TRBV29-1 to TRBJ2-2; D not certain. The CDR3 is 14 amino acids. The germline gives CDR1 SQVTM, CDR2 ANQGSEA. Trimming shortened V by 7 bases and J by 1 base, and 13 bases separated the two germline ends. The CDR3 DNA follows: TGCAGCGCTGGCCGCTCCGAGAACACCGGGGAGCTGTTTTTT. Its translation is CSAGRSENTGELFF.

This clonotype was seen only a few times. The V and J genes are TRBV3-1 and TRBJ1-4, with TRBD1 matching 8 bases. The CDR3 runs 15 residues. Per the germline V gene, CDR1 is LGHDT and CDR2 is YNNKEL (reference sequence). V lost 5 bases and J lost 7; bases outside the gene matches: 9. The CDR3 bases are TGTGCCAGCAGCTTCCGACAGGGGAAGACTGAAAAACTGTTTTTT. Amino acids: CASSFRQGKTEKLFF.

V usage is TRBV11-2 and J usage is TRBJ2-7, with D perhaps matching TRBD1 (6 bases). CDR3 length equals 13 residues. Deletions cut 4 bases from V and 6 bases from J, with 13 bases between. Germline values: CDR1 SGHAT, CDR2 FQNNGV. This chain's CDR3 is CASSWDTPGEQYF. CDR3 sequence (DNA): TGTGCCAGCAGCTGGGACACGCCGGGCGAGCAGTACTTC.

V and J are TRBV5-1 and TRBJ2-1; tentatively, D is TRBD2 (6 bases). The CDR3 spans 15 residues. Per the germline V gene, CDR1 is SGHRS and CDR2 is YFSETQ. V was clipped by 7 bases and J by 1 base, with 15 bases between them. CDR3 nucleotide sequence: TGCGCCAGCCGGTTTGATAGCGGTTCCTACAATGAGCAGTTCTTC. Translation gives CASRFDSGSYNEQFF. The complete variable domain, with remaining parts taken from reference TRBV5-1 and TRBJ2-1, reads KAGVTQTPRYLIKTRGQQVTLSCSPISGHRSVSWYQQTPGQGLQFLFEYFSETQRNKGNFPGRFSGRQFSNSRSEMNVSTLELGDSALYLCASRFDSGSYNEQFFGPGTRLTVL.

The chain uses TRBV5-1 and TRBJ2-3, with a tentative D call TRBD2 (5 bases). The germline gives CDR1 SGHRS, CDR2 YFSETQ. V was pared by 4 bases and J by 2 bases, with 14 bases between. The CDR3 consists of 15 residues. CDR3 nucleotides: TGCGCCAGCAGCCGGAACGGGGAACCCACAGATACGCAGTATTTT. Encoded protein: CASSRNGEPTDTQYF.